This T cell receptor (beta chain) emerged from a study of PD-L1 blockade in urothelial cancer. Turning to the study itself: Analyzed time points were 3 weeks (second dose) and 6 weeks after therapy began. Median blood clonality was about 0.081, with under 100,000 unique TCRs.

Libraries were prepared by immunoSEQ multiplex PCR; TCRdb keeps only in-frame clonotypes and omits some of them. In the table there are approximately 100,000 clones, approximately 85% of which are singletons. The CDR3 is 15 residues long. Germline values: CDR1 SGHTA, CDR2 FQGNSA. V was pared by 1 base and J by 3 bases, with 9 bases between. The chain joins TRBV7-2 to TRBJ2-2; a weak D match, TRBD1 (5 bases). The source of this sequence is a man aged 50 to 59 with urothelial cancer. The source was PBMCs, collected around atezolizumab (anti-PD-L1) treatment. CDR3 amino acids: CASSLERGHTGELFF. CDR3 coding DNA: TGTGCCAGCAGCTTAGAAAGGGGTCACACCGGGGAGCTGTTTTTT.